This TCR beta chain was found in a study of CD8 T cells in Susac syndrome. Reverse transcription used about 0.45 to 1 ug RNA and random hexamers. MiXCR was run by TCRdb on the immunoSEQ multiplex PCR reads, yielding one entry per CDR3 protein. The sample holds 250,000 to 300,000 distinct CDR3 sequences, 89% seen once. In blood CD8+ and CD4+ T cells, TCR beta underwent sequencing. Negative isolation was used for CD8+ and CD4+ T cells, and FACS enrichment was applied to TEMRA cells. The sequencing sample was made of CD8+ T cells from PBMCs. This TCR derives from a human donor with multiple sclerosis.

The CDR3 sequence: CSARVIGAGEQFF. The CDR3 DNA follows: TGCAGTGCTAGAGTCATCGGGGCTGGCGAGCAGTTCTTC. The chain couples TRBV20-1 to TRBJ2-1; perhaps D is TRBD1 or TRBD2 (5 bases each). V lost 1 base and J 10 bases, leaving 14 bases between the germline ends. This CDR3 region has 13 residues. Germline V gene lookup returns CDR1 DFQATT and CDR2 SNEGSKA (reference sequence).